The 30 T cell receptor beta chains given below trace back to one sample, sequenced in a study of cytomegalovirus exposure and HLA in healthy donors. Measured with immunoSEQ multiplex PCR; TCRdb has only the in-frame clones, and not every one. Here the sample spans 150,000 to 200,000 clones, roughly nine tenths being singletons. Sequenced input: PBMCs. These receptors were obtained from a woman aged 18-35 years in good health and CMV-seropositive.

The chain is built from TRBV18 and TRBJ2-3; tentatively, D is TRBD2 (7 bases). V was trimmed by 3 bases and J by 3 bases, leaving 19 bases between them. The CDR3 covers 17 residues. The germline V gene encodes CDR1 KGHSH and CDR2 LQKENI. DNA of the CDR3: TGTGCCAGCTCACCGGGATTAGGGGGGGCTGGAACAGATACGCAGTATTTT. Its protein product is CASSPGLGGAGTDTQYF.

The V gene is TRBV5-4, the J gene TRBJ1-4, with 7 bases lining up with TRBD1. Losses at the gene ends were 0 bases for V and 12 bases for J; bases not matched to a gene: 2. CDR3 length: 12 amino acids. Germline CDR1 SGHNT, CDR2 YYREEE (reference sequence). The chain's CDR3 is CASSLGQGELFF. CDR3 DNA sequence: TGTGCCAGCAGCTTGGGGCAGGGGGAACTGTTTTTT. The whole variable domain, remainder taken from reference TRBV5-4 and TRBJ1-4, is ETGVTQSPTHLIKTRGQQVTLRCSSQSGHNTVSWYQQALGQGPQFIFQYYREEENGRGNFPPRFSGLQFPNYSSELNVNALELDDSALYLCASSLGQGELFFGSGTQLSVL.

This sequence joins TRBV5-1 and TRBJ2-2; 10 bases match TRBD1. The trim removed 0 bases at V and 7 bases at J, leaving 12 bases unmatched. CDR1 is SGHRS and CDR2 is YFSETQ in the germline V gene. The CDR3 runs 18 residues. This CDR3 reads CASSLVPPGQGNGGELFF. In DNA form, the CDR3 reads TGCGCCAGCAGCTTGGTCCCGCCGGGACAGGGGAACGGCGGGGAGCTGTTTTTT.

V gene TRBV5-6 combines with J gene TRBJ1-1; tentatively, D is TRBD1 (6 bases). Trimming removed 4 bases at V and 3 bases at J, with 16 bases between. Germline V gene sequence: CDR1 SGHDT, CDR2 YYEEEE. The CDR3 spans 15 residues. The CDR3 DNA sequence: TGTGCCAGCAGCCCGCAACAGGGTAGGTACACTGAAGCTTTCTTT. Translating it yields CASSPQQGRYTEAFF. Supplemented by reference TRBV5-6 and TRBJ1-1, the full variable domain reads DAGVTQSPTHLIKTRGQQVTLRCSPKSGHDTVSWYQQALGQGPQFIFQYYEEEERQRGNFPDRFSGHQFPNYSSELNVNALLLGDSALYLCASSPQQGRYTEAFFGQGTRLTVV.

This rearrangement joins TRBV6-5 to TRBJ2-7; D remains unclear. With 0 bases removed from V and 2 bases from J, the gap between germline ends came to 11 bases. There are 15 residues in the CDR3. The germline gives CDR1 MNHEY, CDR2 SVGAGI. The CDR3 protein is CASSYSNLRAYEQYF. The CDR3, as DNA: TGTGCCAGCAGTTACTCGAATCTGAGAGCCTACGAGCAGTACTTC.

The rearrangement joins TRBV19 to TRBJ2-7; a possible D gene is TRBD2 (6 bases). In germline, CDR1 is LNHDA, CDR2 SQIVND (reference sequence). This CDR3 has 15 amino acids. Trimming took off 5 bases at V and 0 bases at J, with 14 bases between the two ends. The CDR3 bases are TGTGCCAGTAGTTTCTCGGGGGAACACTCCTACGAGCAGTACTTC. Translated, it gives CASSFSGEHSYEQYF. Filled out from reference TRBV19 and TRBJ2-7, the complete variable domain reads DGGITQSPKYLFRKEGQNVTLSCEQNLNHDAMYWYRQDPGQGLRLIYYSQIVNDFQKGDIAEGYSVSREKKESFPLTVTSAQKNPTAFYLCASSFSGEHSYEQYFGPGTRLTVT.

The chain is built from TRBV6-1 and TRBJ2-3; possibly TRBD1 for D (6 bases). V was pared by 10 bases and J by 2 bases, with 13 bases between. The germline CDR1 and CDR2 sequences are MNHNS and SASEGT. There are 13 residues in the CDR3. The CDR3 sequence: CATRQDPTDTQYF. DNA of the CDR3: TGTGCCACACGACAGGATCCCACAGATACGCAGTATTTT.

The genes are TRBV7-7 and TRBJ2-7, with a possible D match to TRBD1 (8 bases). Trimming took off 5 bases at V and 6 bases at J, with 26 bases between the two ends. The CDR3 is made up of 17 amino acids. Germline-derived CDR1 and CDR2 are SSHAT and FNYEAQ (reference sequence). The CDR3 here is CASSQGQGVSGVGEQYF. CDR3 bases: TGTGCCAGCAGCCAAGGACAGGGTGTAAGCGGGGTAGGCGAGCAGTACTTC.

V and J are TRBV19 and TRBJ1-4, with 7 bases aligning to TRBD1. The CDR3 has 16 residues. V lost 7 bases and J lost 0; bases outside the gene matches: 8. Germline V gene sequence: CDR1 LNHDA, CDR2 SQIVND (reference sequence). The CDR3: CASTRKGQSTNEKLFF. The CDR3 DNA follows: TGTGCCAGTACCCGCAAGGGACAGTCAACTAATGAAAAACTGTTTTTT.

The chain combines TRBV18 with TRBJ2-3; 15 positions match TRBD2. This CDR3 has 16 residues. Trimming at V came to 6 bases and at J to 3 bases, leaving 4 bases not matched to a gene. CDR1 KGHSH and CDR2 LQKENI come from the germline V gene. The CDR3 loop is CASSRGTSGRTDTQYF. CDR3 nucleotides: TGTGCCAGCTCCCGAGGGACTAGCGGGAGGACAGATACGCAGTATTTT.

The V call is TRBV9, the J call TRBJ1-5, with 8 positions matching TRBD1. This CDR3 has 16 amino acids. V lost 4 bases, J lost 3 bases, and 9 bases stayed unmatched. Germline V gene data show CDR1 as SGDLS and CDR2 as YYNGEE. CDR3 DNA: TGTGCCAGCAGCCCCGGGACAGGCGATCTCAATCAGCCCCAGCATTTT. It translates to CASSPGTGDLNQPQHF.

The chain uses TRBV4-2 and TRBJ1-2, with 7 bases matching TRBD1. Germline-derived CDR1 and CDR2 are LGHNA and YNFKEQ. The CDR3 is 14 residues long. V lost 5 bases, J lost 5 bases, and 8 bases stayed unmatched. The CDR3 loop reads CASSSRDSFYGYTF. The CDR3 DNA reads as TGTGCCAGCAGCTCCCGGGACAGCTTTTATGGCTACACCTTC.

In this sample, this clone turned up a few times. The chain joins TRBV18 to TRBJ2-2; tentative D call: TRBD2 (6 bases). The V end was cut by 6 bases, the J end by 6 bases, with 17 bases between. The CDR3 is made up of 15 amino acids. The germline gives CDR1 KGHSH, CDR2 LQKENI. In DNA, the CDR3 is TGTGCCAGCTCCAGGGACTCCTTTTCTCCCGGGGAGCTGTTTTTT. Translated: CASSRDSFSPGELFF.

This chain uses TRBV15 with TRBJ2-7, with D uncertain. V lost 5 bases and J lost 3, with 8 bases in between. Germline V gene lookup returns CDR1 LNHNV and CDR2 YYDKDF (reference sequence). The CDR3 is made up of 12 amino acids. DNA for the CDR3: TGTGCCACCAGCCCGTCAGGCTACGAGCAGTACTTC. Amino acids: CATSPSGYEQYF.

The chain uses TRBV7-8 and TRBJ1-2, with D perhaps matching TRBD1 (5 bases). Per the germline V gene, CDR1 is SGHVS and CDR2 is FQNEAQ. There are 14 residues in the CDR3. The V and J ends lost 3 bases and 4 bases respectively, with 12 bases between them. The CDR3 nucleotides are TGTGCCAGCAGCTTCCCGGGACTCCTCTATGGCTACACCTTC. This codes for CASSFPGLLYGYTF. The full variable domain, its missing parts supplied by reference TRBV7-8 and TRBJ1-2, is GAGVSQSPRYKVAKRGQDVALRCDPISGHVSLFWYQQALGQGPEFLTYFQNEAQLDKSGLPSDRFFAERPEGSVSTLKIQRTQQEDSAVYLCASSFPGLLYGYTFGSGTRLTVV.

This chain's CDR3 is CASSYPRAGGPYEQYF. In DNA, the CDR3 is TGTGCCAGCAGTTACCCCAGGGCGGGAGGGCCCTACGAGCAGTACTTC. The J gene is TRBJ2-7, the V gene TRBV6-6, with 9 positions matching TRBD2. Germline CDR1 and CDR2: MNHNY and SVGAGI (reference sequence). CDR3 length: 16 residues. After removal of 2 bases from V and 2 bases from J, the junction contained 7 bases not matched to a gene.

This chain joins TRBV6-1 and TRBJ2-3; 7 bases fit TRBD2. J lost 2 bases, V lost 4 bases, and 18 bases had no gene match. Germline assignment: CDR1 MNHNS and CDR2 SASEGT. The CDR3 loop spans 19 amino acids. The CDR3 reads CASSGYYWEGQPPTDTQYF. For the CDR3, the DNA is TGTGCCAGCAGTGGATATTACTGGGAGGGCCAACCCCCCACAGATACGCAGTATTTT.

The J gene is TRBJ1-1, the V gene TRBV18; D gene ambiguous. The V and J ends lost 3 bases and 1 base respectively, with 9 bases between them. In germline, CDR1 is KGHSH, CDR2 LQKENI. This CDR3 spans 14 amino acids. The CDR3 DNA reads as TGTGCCAGCTCACCTCGGGCGGGGAACACTGAAGCTTTCTTT. This sequence encodes CASSPRAGNTEAFF.

The table lists this clone with a count of one. The chain employs TRBV28 and TRBJ1-3, with D unresolved. The CDR3 extends over 14 amino acids. CDR1 and CDR2 from the germline V gene are MDHEN and SYDVKM. Trimming took off 3 bases at V and 0 bases at J, with 6 bases between the two ends. CDR3 coding DNA: TGTGCCAGCAGTTTCCGGAGCTCTGGAAACACCATATATTTT. Its protein product is CASSFRSSGNTIYF. Full variable domain (outside the CDR3, taken from reference TRBV28 and TRBJ1-3): DVKVTQSSRYLVKRTGEKVFLECVQDMDHENMFWYRQDPGLGLRLIYFSYDVKMKEKGDIPEGYSVSREKKERFSLILESASTNQTSMYLCASSFRSSGNTIYFGEGSWLTVV.

A word on this clone: At one end, the junction sequence differs from germline, possibly due to a read error. The chain has TRBV4-1 and TRBJ2-5, with 8 bases lining up with TRBD2. The length of the CDR3 is 13 residues. Germline CDR1 is MGHRA and CDR2 is YSYEKL. The DNA of the CDR3 is TGCGCCAGCAGCACCGGGACTAGAACAAAACGGCACTTC. Its protein is CASSTGTRTKRHF.

The chain combines TRBV6-5 with TRBJ1-2, with a tentative D call TRBD1 (5 bases). V shed 6 bases and J shed 2 bases, with 10 bases lying between them. The germline V gene has CDR1 MNHEY and CDR2 SVGAGI. The CDR3 length is 13 residues. The CDR3 region is CASSDGHNYGYTF. The CDR3 region has the DNA TGTGCCAGCAGCGATGGACACAACTATGGCTACACCTTC.

The rearrangement links TRBV19 to TRBJ2-1; D perhaps matches TRBD1 (6 bases). Germline values: CDR1 LNHDA, CDR2 SQIVND (reference sequence). The CDR3 extends over 14 amino acids. V shed 6 bases and J shed 7 bases, with 16 bases lying between them. CDR3 protein: CASSPLGASNEQFF. CDR3 DNA sequence: TGTGCCAGTAGCCCCTTGGGGGCATCGAATGAGCAGTTCTTC.

The genes are TRBV18 and TRBJ2-1; 10 positions match TRBD2. V trimming: 2 bases; J trimming: 0 bases; junction bases outside the gene matches: 1. The CDR3 has 16 residues. Germline values: CDR1 KGHSH, CDR2 LQKENI. The CDR3 region has the DNA TGTGCCAGCTCACCAAGCGGGGGGGCCTCCTACAATGAGCAGTTCTTC. This gives the protein CASSPSGGASYNEQFF.

This chain uses TRBV11-2 with TRBJ2-1; 9 bases are shared with TRBD1. V lost 5 bases to trimming and J lost 4 bases; unmatched junction nucleotides: 6. This CDR3 contains 15 residues. Germline V lookup: CDR1 SGHAT, CDR2 FQNNGV. CDR3 in amino acids: CASSRGQGGYNEQFF. The CDR3 coding sequence is TGTGCCAGCAGCCGGGGACAGGGCGGTTACAATGAGCAGTTCTTC.

The CDR3: CASSLLLRGTGELFF. The CDR3 nucleotides are TGTGCCAGCAGCTTGCTCCTCCGGGGCACCGGGGAGCTGTTTTTT. The chain employs TRBV5-6 and TRBJ2-2, with D maybe TRBD2 (5 bases). Trimming removed 1 base from V and 4 bases from J, with 11 bases in between. The CDR3 length is 15 residues. Germline CDR1 and CDR2: SGHDT and YYEEEE.

The chain is built from TRBV6-6 and TRBJ2-1, with TRBD2 matching over 8 bases. The CDR3 has 13 amino acids. Germline loops: CDR1 MNHNY, CDR2 SVGAGI (reference sequence). The V gene end was trimmed by 6 bases and the J gene end by 8 bases; junction bases not matched to a gene: 6. The DNA for the CDR3 is TGTGCCAGCAGCAGGACTAGCTCTGATGAGCAGTTCTTC. Translation: CASSRTSSDEQFF.

The rearrangement uses TRBV27 and TRBJ2-7; 9 nucleotides match TRBD2. Per germline, CDR1 MNHEY and CDR2 SMNVEV (reference sequence). The CDR3 extends over 14 amino acids. The V and J ends lost 3 bases and 3 bases, in that order; junction bases with no gene match: 3. The CDR3 nucleotides read TGTGCCAGCAGTTTGAGCGGGAGGAACTACGAGCAGTACTTC. Amino acids: CASSLSGRNYEQYF.

This chain links TRBV7-2 with TRBJ1-2; 9 bases match TRBD1. J lost 4 bases, V lost 5 bases, and 8 bases had no gene match. Germline assignment: CDR1 SGHTA and CDR2 FQGNSA. The CDR3 is 15 residues long. This CDR3 is CASSQQGALSYGYTF. The CDR3 bases are TGTGCCAGCAGCCAACAGGGGGCTTTAAGCTATGGCTACACCTTC. Full variable domain (missing parts from reference TRBV7-2 and TRBJ1-2): GAGVSQSPSNKVTEKGKDVELRCDPISGHTALYWYRQSLGQGLEFLIYFQGNSAPDKSGLPSDRFSAERTGGSVSTLTIQRTQQEDSAVYLCASSQQGALSYGYTFGSGTRLTVV.

This chain joins TRBV28 and TRBJ1-4; 7 bases fit TRBD1. CDR3 length: 16 residues. V lost 1 base, J lost 3 bases, and 5 bases stayed unmatched. The V gene's germline CDR1 is MDHEN and CDR2 SYDVKM. The CDR3 region has the DNA TGTGCCAGCAGTTTATACAGGGGTACACCTAATGAAAAACTGTTTTTT. Its translation: CASSLYRGTPNEKLFF.

This chain joins TRBV30 and TRBJ1-5; possibly TRBD1 for D (5 bases). The CDR3 spans 13 residues. Germline-derived CDR1 and CDR2 are GTSNPN and SVGIG (reference sequence). Trimming took off 2 bases at V and 6 bases at J, with 11 bases between the two ends. The CDR3 region has the DNA TGTGCCTGGAGTCAGGGATTGGGTCAGCCCCAGCATTTT. Translation: CAWSQGLGQPQHF. Complete variable domain (other parts from reference TRBV30 and TRBJ1-5): SQTIHQWPATLVQPVGSPLSLECTVEGTSNPNLYWYRQAAGRGLQLLFYSVGIGQISSEVPQNLSASRPQDRQFILSSKKLLLSDSGFYLCAWSQGLGQPQHFGDGTRLSIL.